What follows are 20 T cell receptor beta chains derived from one specimen sequenced in a study of CD8 T cells in ankylosing spondylitis. TCRdb reprocessed the 5' RACE reads with MiXCR, giving one entry per CDR3 protein. This sample has 50,000 to 70,000 distinct CDR3 sequences; around 6.5% occur once, and the top ten carry under 6%. The sample comprised synovial fluid, either unsorted or a sorted T cell fraction (not recorded which). These receptors came from a male donor with ankylosing spondylitis.

The J gene is TRBJ1-4, the V gene TRBV29-1; D gene ambiguous. V gave up 4 bases and J gave up 5 bases, with 11 bases separating them. Germline lookup yields CDR1 SQVTM and CDR2 ANQGSEA. The CDR3 length is 13 residues. CDR3 nucleotides: TGCAGCGTTGGCGGAGTGGGGAATGAAAAACTGTTTTTT. It yields the protein CSVGGVGNEKLFF.

This clonotype was recorded a few times. The V call is TRBV7-9, the J call TRBJ2-5, with D unresolved. The length of the CDR3 is 15 residues. V was clipped by 1 base and J by 5 bases, with 14 bases between them. The germline V gene has CDR1 SEHNR and CDR2 FQNEAQ (reference sequence). The DNA of the CDR3 is TGTGCCAGCAGCTTAGAGGCTGTTAAAGGGGAGACCCAGTACTTC. This gives the protein CASSLEAVKGETQYF.

This chain links TRBV2 with TRBJ1-5, with TRBD1 identical over 9 bases. The germline gives CDR1 SNHLY, CDR2 FYNNEI. The CDR3 extends over 17 amino acids. V lost 7 bases, J lost 4 bases, and 14 bases stayed unmatched. As DNA, the CDR3 is TGTGCCAGCACCGTAATTCTAGGGACAGGGATGAATCAGCCCCAGCATTTT. Its translation is CASTVILGTGMNQPQHF.

The chain recombines TRBV5-1 with TRBJ2-1; TRBD1 matches 8 bases. Germline trimming cut 4 bases from V and 3 bases from J; bases unmatched to any gene: 6. Per the germline V gene, CDR1 is SGHRS and CDR2 is YFSETQ. The CDR3 runs 15 residues. The CDR3 nucleotides are TGCGCCAGCAGCCCAAGGACAGGGAACTACAATGAGCAGTTCTTC. This translates into CASSPRTGNYNEQFF.

The rearrangement uses TRBV7-9 and TRBJ2-7; D is unresolved. Germline values: CDR1 SEHNR, CDR2 FQNEAQ (reference sequence). Trimming shortened V by 1 base and J by 6 bases, and 10 bases separated the two germline ends. The CDR3 is made up of 13 amino acids. The CDR3 region is CASSLGPGAEQYF. Written as DNA, the CDR3 is TGTGCCAGCAGCTTAGGCCCAGGAGCCGAGCAGTACTTC.

This clonotype was seen only a few times. The chain combines TRBV19 with TRBJ2-3; 11 bases match TRBD2. Germline V lookup: CDR1 LNHDA, CDR2 SQIVND (reference sequence). This CDR3 has 14 residues. V was clipped by 7 bases and J by 8 bases; unmatched bases: 8. The CDR3 bases are TGTGCCAGTAAACTAGCGGGAGAGGGTAGTACGCAGTATTTT. Encoded protein: CASKLAGEGSTQYF.

This clonotype was picked up a small number of times. This chain joins TRBV7-9 and TRBJ2-1; D not certain. The germline gives CDR1 SEHNR, CDR2 FQNEAQ (reference sequence). The CDR3 consists of 14 residues. Trimming pared 5 bases from V and 5 bases from J, leaving 13 bases between. CDR3 in amino acids: CASSPTPRNNEQFF. The CDR3 bases are TGTGCCAGCAGCCCCACCCCCCGTAACAATGAGCAGTTCTTC.

This sequence joins TRBV5-1 and TRBJ2-7; D is possibly TRBD1 (6 bases). The germline V gene has CDR1 SGHRS and CDR2 YFSETQ. The CDR3 totals 15 residues. Trimming pared 1 base from V and 1 base from J, leaving 12 bases between. DNA of the CDR3: TGCGCCAGCAGCTTGCCTGGGACACGGTCCTACGAGCAGTACTTC. It codes for CASSLPGTRSYEQYF.

In its sample, this clonotype was seen many times. The CDR3 reads CASKREGNTQYF. In DNA form, the CDR3 reads TGTGCCAGCAAGCGGGAGGGGAATACGCAGTATTTT. The chain uses TRBV28 and TRBJ2-3; 10 nucleotides match TRBD2. The V gene's germline CDR1 is MDHEN and CDR2 SYDVKM. V gave up 7 bases and J gave up 7 bases; unmatched junction bases: 2. There are 12 residues in the CDR3.

The chain recombines TRBV7-2 with TRBJ2-1; D is unclear. The CDR3 has 12 amino acids. The germline CDR1 and CDR2 sequences are SGHTA and FQGNSA. V lost 5 bases and J lost 8, with 10 bases in between. CDR3 residues: CASSAQSYEQFF. The CDR3 DNA reads as TGTGCCAGCAGCGCGCAATCATATGAGCAGTTCTTC.

Ten or more counts support this clonotype. The chain combines TRBV9 with TRBJ2-5; D tentatively reads TRBD1 or TRBD2 (6 bases each). Trimming cost V 3 bases and J 5 bases, with 17 bases left between them. This CDR3 is 15 amino acids long. Germline values: CDR1 SGDLS, CDR2 YYNGEE. The CDR3 spells CASSATGTEWETQYF. DNA of the CDR3: TGTGCCAGCAGCGCCACAGGGACTGAATGGGAGACCCAGTACTTC.

This clonotype came up a few times. An end of the junction differs from the germline gene, which may be a read error. The DNA for the CDR3 is TGTGCTAGCAGCTCCGGACACTTGGACGGGGAGCTGTTTTTT. Encoded protein: CASSSGHLDGELFF. The rearrangement uses TRBV7-7 and TRBJ2-2; TRBD1 might be the D (5 bases). Germline CDR1 and CDR2: SSHAT and FNYEAQ (reference sequence). The CDR3 has 14 amino acids.

This clonotype occurred a few times. The chain links TRBV5-1 to TRBJ2-3, with 11 bases matching TRBD2. The CDR3 sequence is 15 residues long. Germline CDR1 reads SGHRS; CDR2 reads YFSETQ. V was pared by 4 bases and J by 4 bases, with 5 bases of the junction left unmatched. CDR3 sequence (DNA): TGCGCCAGCAGCCCAATAGCGGGAGGGGCAGATACGCAGTATTTT. Its translation: CASSPIAGGADTQYF.

This clonotype was seen repeatedly, ten times or more. J is TRBJ2-3 and V is TRBV7-2; D perhaps matches TRBD2 (5 bases). The CDR3 totals 14 residues. Trimming pared 8 bases from V and 0 bases from J, leaving 12 bases between. The germline gives CDR1 SGHTA, CDR2 FQGNSA. The CDR3 protein is CASVATPSTDTQYF. The CDR3, as DNA: TGTGCCAGCGTAGCGACGCCTAGCACAGATACGCAGTATTTT.

This clonotype was detected only a few times. CDR3 amino acids: CASSSRRDVQAFF. DNA of the CDR3: TGTGCCAGCAGTTCCCGCCGGGACGTACAAGCTTTCTTT. V usage is TRBV12-3 or TRBV12-4 and J usage is TRBJ1-1, with TRBD1 as a possible D gene (5 bases). The CDR3 is 13 amino acids. V was shortened by 4 bases and J by 9 bases, with 15 bases between the two germline ends.

Ten or more counts support this clonotype. V and J are TRBV5-5 and TRBJ2-3; TRBD2 matches at 8 bases. CDR1 and CDR2 (germline): SGHKS, YYEKEE (reference sequence). This CDR3 has 16 amino acids. The V gene end was trimmed by 4 bases and the J gene end by 3 bases; junction bases not matched to a gene: 10. DNA for the CDR3: TGTGCCAGCAGCCCAAGAGGGACTAGTTTTACAGATACGCAGTATTTT. The encoded protein is CASSPRGTSFTDTQYF.

This clonotype was seen repeatedly, ten times or more. This chain connects TRBV6-2 or TRBV6-3 to TRBJ1-5; no firm D call. Between the trimmed V and J ends, which lost 0 bases and 0 bases, there was a span of 9 bases. Germline V CDR1 and CDR2: MNHEY, SVGEGT. This CDR3 region has 16 residues. In DNA form, the CDR3 reads TGTGCCAGCAGTTACTCTCCGGGTTATAGCAATCAGCCCCAGCATTTT. Protein sequence: CASSYSPGYSNQPQHF.

This clonotype was recorded a few times. The genes are TRBV7-9 and TRBJ2-1; 8 bases are shared with TRBD1. The CDR3 runs 15 residues. V was pared by 5 bases and J by 7 bases, with 10 bases of the junction left unmatched. Germline assignment: CDR1 SEHNR and CDR2 FQNEAQ (reference sequence). The CDR3 protein is CASSPTGGTGNEQFF. CDR3 nucleotide sequence: TGTGCCAGCAGCCCAACAGGGGGGACTGGGAATGAGCAGTTCTTC.

This clonotype was picked up many times. The V gene is TRBV20-1, the J gene TRBJ2-5; TRBD2 agrees at 11 bases. The CDR3 is made up of 14 amino acids. Germline CDR1 is DFQATT and CDR2 is SNEGSKA (reference sequence). J lost 5 bases, V lost 6 bases, and 8 bases had no gene match. CDR3 coding DNA: TGCAGTGCCAACCAACTAGCGGGGGAGGAGACCCAGTACTTC. It specifies CSANQLAGEETQYF.

This clonotype was found a few times. V is TRBV3-1 and J is TRBJ2-7; D unresolved. V lost 5 bases to trimming and J lost 2 bases, with 16 bases between them. CDR3 size: 15 residues. From germline, CDR1 is LGHDT and CDR2 YNNKEL (reference sequence). The CDR3 DNA follows: TGTGCCAGCAGCGCAGCCCGGACGAGTGCCTACGAGCAGTACTTC. This encodes CASSAARTSAYEQYF.